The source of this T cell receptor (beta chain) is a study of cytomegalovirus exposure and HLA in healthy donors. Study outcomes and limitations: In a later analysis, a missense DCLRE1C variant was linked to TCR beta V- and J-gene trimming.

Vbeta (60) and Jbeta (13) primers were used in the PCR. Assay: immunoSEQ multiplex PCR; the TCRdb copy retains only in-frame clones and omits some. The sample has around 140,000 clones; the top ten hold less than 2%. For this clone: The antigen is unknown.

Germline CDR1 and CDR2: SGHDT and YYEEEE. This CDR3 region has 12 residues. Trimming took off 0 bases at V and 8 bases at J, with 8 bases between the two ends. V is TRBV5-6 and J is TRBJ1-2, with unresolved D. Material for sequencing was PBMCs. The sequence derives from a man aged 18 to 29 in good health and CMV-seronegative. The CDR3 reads CASSLDGSGYTF. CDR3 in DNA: TGTGCCAGCAGCTTGGATGGGAGCGGCTACACCTTC.